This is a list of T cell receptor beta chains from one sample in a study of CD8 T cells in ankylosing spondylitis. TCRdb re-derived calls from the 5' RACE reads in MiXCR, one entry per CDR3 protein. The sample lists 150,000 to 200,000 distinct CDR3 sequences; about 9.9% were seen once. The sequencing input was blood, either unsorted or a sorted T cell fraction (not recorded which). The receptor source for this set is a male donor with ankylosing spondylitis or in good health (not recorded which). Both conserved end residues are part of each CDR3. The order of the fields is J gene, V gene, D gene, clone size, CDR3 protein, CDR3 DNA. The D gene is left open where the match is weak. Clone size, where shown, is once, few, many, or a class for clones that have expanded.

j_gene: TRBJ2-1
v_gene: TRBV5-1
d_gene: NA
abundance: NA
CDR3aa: CASSLEERSDNEQFF
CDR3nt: TGCGCCAGCAGCTTGGAAGAGCGTAGCGACAATGAGCAGTTCTTC

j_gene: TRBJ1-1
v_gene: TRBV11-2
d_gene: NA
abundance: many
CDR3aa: CASSFGSSGEAFF
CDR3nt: TGTGCCAGCAGCTTCGGATCGAGTGGGGAAGCTTTCTTT

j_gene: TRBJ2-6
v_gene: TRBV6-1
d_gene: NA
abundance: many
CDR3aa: CASSGISGANVLTF
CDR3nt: TGTGCCAGCAGCGGTATCTCTGGGGCCAACGTCCTGACTTTC

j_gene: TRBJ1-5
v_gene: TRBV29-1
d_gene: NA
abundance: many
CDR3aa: CSVEVPGLAQHF
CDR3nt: TGCAGCGTTGAAGTACCAGGGTTGGCCCAGCATTTT

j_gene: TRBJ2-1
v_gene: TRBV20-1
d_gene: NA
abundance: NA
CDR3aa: CSARDSNGGFYNEQFF
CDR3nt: TGCAGTGCTAGAGATTCGAACGGGGGATTTTACAATGAGCAGTTCTTC

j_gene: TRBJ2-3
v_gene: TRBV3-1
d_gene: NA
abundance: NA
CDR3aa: CASSQSRGSGTDTQYF
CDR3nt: TGTGCCAGCAGCCAAAGTCGCGGTAGCGGTACGGATACGCAGTATTTT

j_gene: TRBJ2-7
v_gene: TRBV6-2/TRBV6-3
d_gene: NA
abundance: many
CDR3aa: CASSSIRGLAVSYEQYF
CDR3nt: TGTGCCAGCAGTAGTATCAGGGGTCTAGCGGTATCCTACGAGCAGTACTTC

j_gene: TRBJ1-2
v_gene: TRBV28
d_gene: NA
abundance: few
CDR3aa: CASSPGGRFAGYTF
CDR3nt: TGTGCCAGCAGTCCCGGGGGGAGGTTCGCTGGCTACACCTTC

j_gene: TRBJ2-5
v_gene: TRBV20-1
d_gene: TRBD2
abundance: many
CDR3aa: CSARRASGQETQYF
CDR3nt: TGCAGTGCTCGGAGGGCTAGCGGTCAAGAGACCCAGTACTTC

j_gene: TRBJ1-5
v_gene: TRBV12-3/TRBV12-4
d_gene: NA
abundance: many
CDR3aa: CASSSTPGHRQPQHF
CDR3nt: TGTGCCAGCAGTTCCACCCCGGGACATAGACAGCCCCAGCATTTT

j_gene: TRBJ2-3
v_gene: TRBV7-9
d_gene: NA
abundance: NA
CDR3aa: CASSNRDLSTDTQYF
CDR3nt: TGTGCCAGCAGCAACCGGGACTTAAGCACAGATACGCAGTATTTT